These T cell receptor beta chains were read from a single sample in a study of shared clonotypes between healthy human individuals. Libraries were prepared by immunoSEQ multiplex PCR; TCRdb keeps only in-frame clonotypes and omits some of them. The repertoire holds over a million clones, with roughly 97% as singletons. The source material was naive CD4+ T cells sorted from blood. The receptor source for this set is a man aged 25-40 years in good health. Both conserved end residues are part of each CDR3. A D gene is named only where the DNA matches it firmly. A row's size may be missing; if present it is once, few, many or a size class.

D gene: -
J gene: TRBJ2-1
clone size: -
V gene: TRBV11-2
CDR3 length: 16
CDR3 protein: CASSLVLGADYNEQFF
CDR3 DNA: TGTGCCAGCAGCTTAGTCCTGGGTGCGGACTACAATGAGCAGTTCTTC

D gene: TRBD1
J gene: TRBJ2-7
clone size: -
V gene: TRBV5-1
CDR3 length: 14
CDR3 protein: CASSPGGSSYEQYF
CDR3 DNA: TGCGCCAGCAGCCCAGGGGGATCCTCCTACGAGCAGTACTTC

D gene: -
J gene: TRBJ1-3
clone size: -
V gene: TRBV7-6
CDR3 length: 17
CDR3 protein: CASSLSAGSSSGNTIYF
CDR3 DNA: TGTGCCAGCAGCTTATCGGCGGGAAGTTCCTCTGGAAACACCATATATTTT

D gene: -
J gene: TRBJ1-2
clone size: -
V gene: TRBV18
CDR3 length: 19
CDR3 protein: CASSPPRGTGTLNPYGYTF
CDR3 DNA: TGTGCCAGCTCACCACCTAGAGGGACCGGGACACTAAACCCTTATGGCTACACCTTC

D gene: -
J gene: TRBJ2-2
clone size: -
V gene: TRBV4-2
CDR3 length: 17
CDR3 protein: CASSQVIVRGEPGELFF
CDR3 DNA: TGTGCCAGCAGCCAAGTGATCGTCAGGGGTGAACCCGGGGAGCTGTTTTTT

D gene: TRBD1
J gene: TRBJ1-3
clone size: -
V gene: TRBV6-1
CDR3 length: 14
CDR3 protein: CASSLRDRGDTIYF
CDR3 DNA: TGTGCCAGCAGTCTCCGGGACAGGGGTGACACCATATATTTT

D gene: -
J gene: TRBJ2-2
clone size: -
V gene: TRBV2
CDR3 length: 13
CDR3 protein: CASNWGFTGELFF
CDR3 DNA: TGTGCCAGCAACTGGGGATTCACCGGGGAGCTGTTTTTT

D gene: -
J gene: TRBJ2-1
clone size: -
V gene: TRBV5-1
CDR3 length: 14
CDR3 protein: CASSVQGSRNEQFF
CDR3 DNA: TGCGCCAGCAGCGTCCAGGGCTCCCGGAATGAGCAGTTCTTC

D gene: -
J gene: TRBJ2-1
clone size: -
V gene: TRBV18
CDR3 length: 15
CDR3 protein: CASSPGPAGLNEQFF
CDR3 DNA: TGTGCCAGCTCACCAGGTCCTGCAGGGTTAAATGAGCAGTTCTTC

D gene: -
J gene: TRBJ1-5
clone size: -
V gene: TRBV14
CDR3 length: 14
CDR3 protein: CASSQVGGNQPQHF
CDR3 DNA: TGTGCCAGCAGCCAAGTCGGAGGTAATCAGCCCCAGCATTTT

D gene: -
J gene: TRBJ1-3
clone size: -
V gene: TRBV5-1
CDR3 length: 15
CDR3 protein: CASSLDIVSGNTIYF
CDR3 DNA: TGCGCCAGCAGCTTGGACATTGTCTCTGGAAACACCATATATTTT

D gene: -
J gene: TRBJ1-1
clone size: -
V gene: TRBV9
CDR3 length: 15
CDR3 protein: CASSVGQGGGTEAFF
CDR3 DNA: TGTGCCAGCAGCGTAGGGCAGGGAGGGGGAACTGAAGCTTTCTTT

D gene: -
J gene: TRBJ1-1
clone size: once
V gene: TRBV7-3
CDR3 length: 14
CDR3 protein: CASSSSGRNTEAFF
CDR3 DNA: TGTGCCAGCAGCTCCTCGGGGCGGAACACTGAAGCTTTCTTT

D gene: -
J gene: TRBJ2-7
clone size: -
V gene: TRBV27
CDR3 length: 13
CDR3 protein: CASSRGSGYEQYF
CDR3 DNA: TGTGCCAGCAGTCGAGGGTCGGGGTACGAGCAGTACTTC

D gene: -
J gene: TRBJ2-5
clone size: -
V gene: TRBV18
CDR3 length: 16
CDR3 protein: CASSHLSGALQETQYF
CDR3 DNA: TGTGCCAGCTCACACCTCTCGGGAGCCCTACAAGAGACCCAGTACTTC